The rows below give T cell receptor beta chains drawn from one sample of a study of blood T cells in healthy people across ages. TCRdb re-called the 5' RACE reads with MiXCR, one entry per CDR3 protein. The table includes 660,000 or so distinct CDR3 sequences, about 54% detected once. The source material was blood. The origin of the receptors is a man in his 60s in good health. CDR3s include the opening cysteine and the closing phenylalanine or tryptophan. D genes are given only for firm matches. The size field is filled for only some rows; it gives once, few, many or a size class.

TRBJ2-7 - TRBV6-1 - CASSERDTYYEQYF TGTGCCAGCAGTGAACGGGACACCTACTACGAGCAGTACTTC
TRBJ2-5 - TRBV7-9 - CASSLEGDGGAETQYF TGTGCCAGCAGCTTAGAGGGCGACGGTGGGGCTGAGACCCAGTACTTC
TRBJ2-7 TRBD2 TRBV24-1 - CATGNSGGYEQYF TGTGCCACCGGGAATAGCGGGGGCTACGAGCAGTACTTC
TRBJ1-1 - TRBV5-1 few CASSPTTNREQKAFF TGCGCCAGCAGCCCCACGACTAACAGGGAGCAAAAAGCTTTCTTT
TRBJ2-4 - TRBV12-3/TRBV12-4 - CASSSEVRSHIQYF TGTGCCAGCAGTTCTGAGGTGCGGTCGCACATTCAGTACTTC
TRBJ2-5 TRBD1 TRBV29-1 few CSARDRGLVETQYF TGCAGCGCTCGGGACAGGGGATTGGTGGAGACCCAGTACTTC
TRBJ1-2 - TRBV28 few CASSPLGDGYTF TGTGCCAGCAGTCCACTGGGGGATGGCTACACCTTC
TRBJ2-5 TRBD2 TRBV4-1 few CASSQRLAVQETQYF TGCGCCAGCAGCCAACGACTAGCGGTTCAAGAGACCCAGTACTTC
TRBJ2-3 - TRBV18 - CASSPLAGEATDTQYF TGTGCCAGCTCACCACTGGCAGGGGAAGCCACAGATACGCAGTATTTT
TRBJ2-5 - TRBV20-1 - CSAERRTQYF TGCAGTGCGGAAAGACGGACCCAGTACTTC
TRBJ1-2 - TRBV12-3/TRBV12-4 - CAGSHGGNGYTF TGTGCCGGCAGCCACGGAGGGAATGGCTACACCTTC
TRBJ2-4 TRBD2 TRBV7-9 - CASSPGTRDIQYF TGTGCCAGCAGCCCCGGGACTAGGGACATTCAGTACTTC
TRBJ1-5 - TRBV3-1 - CASSLRGNQPQHF TGTGCCAGCAGCCTCAGGGGTAATCAGCCCCAGCATTTT
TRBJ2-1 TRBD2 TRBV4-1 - CASSQDSTSFFSYNEQFF TGCGCCAGCAGCCAAGATTCGACTAGCTTCTTTTCCTACAATGAGCAGTTCTTC
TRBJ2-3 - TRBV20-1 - CSARGGDAQDTQYF TGCAGTGCTAGAGGGGGGGATGCCCAAGATACGCAGTATTTT
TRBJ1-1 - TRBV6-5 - CASSNTQNTEAFF TGTGCCAGCAGCAACACACAAAACACTGAAGCTTTCTTT
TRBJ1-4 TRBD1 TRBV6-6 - CATGQPNEKLFF TGTGCCACGGGACAGCCTAATGAAAAACTGTTTTTT
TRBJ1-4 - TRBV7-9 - CASSLAQGASEKLFF TGTGCCAGCAGCTTAGCTCAGGGCGCAAGTGAAAAACTGTTTTTT
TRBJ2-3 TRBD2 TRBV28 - CASSSPSGGTDAQYF TGTGCCAGCAGTTCCCCTAGCGGGGGCACAGATGCGCAGTATTTT
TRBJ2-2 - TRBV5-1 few CASAGDITGELFF TGCGCCAGCGCGGGGGACATCACCGGGGAGCTGTTTTTT
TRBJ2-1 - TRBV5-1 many CASSLRQMSYNEQFF TGCGCCAGCAGCTTACGACAGATGTCCTACAATGAGCAGTTCTTC
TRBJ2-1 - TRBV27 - CASSLWPPSASYNEQFF TGTGCCAGCAGTTTATGGCCCCCAAGCGCCTCCTACAATGAGCAGTTCTTC
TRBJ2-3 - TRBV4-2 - CASSQDKVDTQYF TGTGCCAGCAGCCAAGATAAGGTGGATACGCAGTATTTT
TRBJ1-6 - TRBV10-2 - CASSAGRSYNSPLHF TGCGCCAGCAGCGCAGGCCGCTCCTATAATTCACCCCTCCACTTT
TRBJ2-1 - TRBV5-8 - CASSYRAGEQFF TGTGCCAGCAGCTACAGGGCAGGCGAGCAGTTCTTC
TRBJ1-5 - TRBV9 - CASSVGGQFNQPQHF TGTGCCAGCAGCGTAGGAGGACAGTTCAATCAGCCCCAGCATTTT
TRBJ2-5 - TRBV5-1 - CASSLTSSQETQYF TGCGCCAGCAGCTTGACTAGTTCTCAAGAGACCCAGTACTTC
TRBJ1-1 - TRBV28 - CASSPPNPGMNTEAFF TGTGCCAGCAGCCCCCCAAACCCCGGCATGAACACTGAAGCTTTCTTT
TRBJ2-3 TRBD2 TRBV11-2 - CASSVTSGGVDTQYF TGTGCCAGCAGCGTGACTAGCGGGGGAGTAGATACGCAGTATTTT
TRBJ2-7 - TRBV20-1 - CSAAGVTGGYEQYF TGCAGTGCCGCTGGGGTTACCGGGGGATACGAGCAGTACTTC
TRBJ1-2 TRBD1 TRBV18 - CASSTTETGDGYTF TGTGCCAGCTCCACCACAGAGACAGGGGACGGCTACACCTTC
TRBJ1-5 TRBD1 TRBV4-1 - CASSHSRGQGGDQPQHF TGCGCCAGCAGCCACAGCAGGGGACAGGGAGGAGATCAGCCCCAGCATTTT
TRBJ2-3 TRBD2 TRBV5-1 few CASSQTSGLPDTQYF TGCGCCAGCAGCCAGACTAGCGGGCTCCCAGATACGCAGTATTTT
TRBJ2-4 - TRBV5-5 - CASSSVGGRGNIQYF TGTGCCAGCAGTTCGGTGGGGGGGCGGGGAAACATTCAGTACTTC
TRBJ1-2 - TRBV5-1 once CASSLDPSGLNYGYTF TGCGCCAGCAGCTTGGACCCCTCAGGGCTCAACTATGGCTACACCTTC
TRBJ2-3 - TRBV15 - CATSGRDRGVADTQYF TGTGCCACCAGCGGGAGGGACAGAGGCGTGGCAGATACGCAGTATTTT